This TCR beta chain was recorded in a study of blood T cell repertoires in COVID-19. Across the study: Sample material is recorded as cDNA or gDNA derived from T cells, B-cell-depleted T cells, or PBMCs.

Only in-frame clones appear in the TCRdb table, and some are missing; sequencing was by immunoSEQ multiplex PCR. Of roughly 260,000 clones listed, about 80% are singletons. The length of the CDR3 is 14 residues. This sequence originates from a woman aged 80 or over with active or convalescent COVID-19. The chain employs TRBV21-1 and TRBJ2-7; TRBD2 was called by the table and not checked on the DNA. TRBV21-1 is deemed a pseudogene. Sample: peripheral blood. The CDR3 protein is CASSKGLDPGEQYF. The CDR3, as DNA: TGTGCCAGCAGCAAAGGACTCGACCCTGGCGAGCAGTACTTC.